This T cell receptor (beta chain) was found in a study of CD8+ T cells in alopecia areata. Study conclusions and caveats: In lesional scalp, particularly from alopecia totalis/universalis, clonality was higher than in normal scalp. Scalp sample sequencing also detects resident alphabeta T cells of normal skin.

Extracted RNA was reverse transcribed, and the resulting cDNA served as sequencing template. Clones were read by immunoSEQ multiplex PCR, and TCRdb kept only the in-frame ones, dropping some. The table has 130,000 to 150,000 clones, 87% seen once; the top ten hold more than 12%. Germline CDR1 reads SGHVS; CDR2 reads FQNEAQ. This CDR3 comprises 12 residues. The V segment lost 6 bases and the J segment 5 bases; nucleotides outside the gene matches: 4. On this clone: Its specificity is not known.

This TCR derives from a human donor with alopecia areata. V and J are TRBV7-8 and TRBJ2-7, with TRBD1 identical over 7 bases. Sample: CD8+ T cells sorted from blood, taken at week 0. This CDR3 reads CASSTTGNEQYF. DNA for the CDR3: TGTGCCAGCAGTACGACAGGGAACGAGCAGTACTTC. The full variable domain, in which reference TRBV7-8 and TRBJ2-7 provide the parts outside the CDR3, is GAGVSQSPRYKVAKRGQDVALRCDPISGHVSLFWYQQALGQGPEFLTYFQNEAQLDKSGLPSDRFFAERPEGSVSTLKIQRTQQEDSAVYLCASSTTGNEQYFGPGTRLTVT.